The 27 T cell receptor beta chains reported below all come from one sample, sequenced in a study of shared clonotypes between healthy human individuals. Sequencing used immunoSEQ multiplex PCR; TCRdb keeps in-frame clones, though not all of them. The data hold over a million clones, with 78% observed a single time. Sequences were obtained from memory CD4+ T cells from PBMCs. Subset specified: CD45RA-negative fraction. The source of these receptors is a man aged 18 to 30 in good health. Some clones in this sample may be carry-over from other donors' samples.

This chain links TRBV27 with TRBJ2-3, with TRBD2 as a possible D gene (6 bases). Trimming took off 5 bases at V and 10 bases at J, with 22 bases between the two ends. The CDR3 spans 15 residues. From germline, CDR1 is MNHEY and CDR2 SMNVEV (reference sequence). CDR3 region: CASSPPTSRAVSQYF. DNA of the CDR3: TGTGCCAGCAGTCCCCCTACTAGCAGAGCAGTCTCGCAGTATTTT.

The chain couples TRBV29-1 to TRBJ2-5, with D possibly being TRBD1 (5 bases). CDR1 SQVTM and CDR2 ANQGSEA come from the germline V gene. V lost 5 bases to trimming and J lost 0 bases, with 10 bases between them. This CDR3 spans 13 amino acids. The CDR3 DNA reads TGCAGCGTTCTTGGACACTACCAAGAGACCCAGTACTTC. Amino acids: CSVLGHYQETQYF.

The sample holds one count of this clone. The V and J genes are TRBV7-7 and TRBJ2-5, with 13 bases matching TRBD2. Trimming removed 3 bases from V and 3 bases from J; junction bases left unmatched: 4. Germline V gives CDR1 SSHAT, CDR2 FNYEAQ (reference sequence). The CDR3 length is 16 residues. CDR3 loop: CASSFGTSGAEETQYF. The DNA for the CDR3 is TGTGCCAGCAGCTTCGGGACTAGCGGGGCCGAAGAGACCCAGTACTTC.

The chain employs TRBV10-3 and TRBJ2-2, with TRBD2 identical over 10 bases. The CDR3 sequence is 15 residues long. Germline values: CDR1 ENHRY, CDR2 SYGVKD. The V and J ends lost 3 bases and 5 bases, in that order; junction bases with no gene match: 3. The chain's CDR3 is CAISELAGRTGELFF. The DNA of the CDR3 is TGTGCCATCAGTGAACTAGCGGGACGTACCGGGGAGCTGTTTTTT.

The chain has TRBV11-2 and TRBJ2-2, with D perhaps being TRBD1 or TRBD2 (5 bases each). This CDR3 is built from 12 residues. Germline V gives CDR1 SGHAT, CDR2 FQNNGV. V lost 4 bases and J lost 5, with 5 bases in between. CDR3 nucleotides: TGTGCCAGCAGCTGGGGGACCGGGGAGCTGTTTTTT. It is translated as CASSWGTGELFF.

The genes are TRBV2 and TRBJ1-1; D gene uncertain. CDR3 length: 14 residues. CDR1 is SNHLY, CDR2 FYNNEI, per germline. V lost 5 bases to trimming and J lost 1 base, with 11 bases between them. CDR3 in DNA: TGTGCCAGCAGTAGGGAACAATCGAACACTGAAGCTTTCTTT. Its translation: CASSREQSNTEAFF.

In its sample, this clone was seen once. This chain links TRBV19 with TRBJ1-1; no reliable D call. The CDR3 has 13 amino acids. Trimming took off 1 base at V and 8 bases at J, with 11 bases between the two ends. Looked up from germline, CDR1 is LNHDA and CDR2 is SQIVND (reference sequence). The CDR3 sequence is CASSIVAGAEAFF. The CDR3 DNA sequence: TGTGCCAGTAGTATAGTGGCGGGAGCCGAAGCTTTCTTT.

As for this clone: Other DNA sequences in this sample translate to the same CDR3. The rearrangement uses TRBV29-1 and TRBJ2-1; 9 positions match TRBD2. The CDR3 loop spans 14 amino acids. V was clipped by 7 bases and J by 4 bases; unmatched bases: 8. CDR1 and CDR2 from the germline V gene are SQVTM and ANQGSEA. The chain's CDR3 is CSDLSGRPYNEQFF. CDR3 coding DNA: TGCAGCGACCTTAGCGGGAGACCTTACAATGAGCAGTTCTTC.

This clone has just a few counts. The V call is TRBV5-8, the J call TRBJ1-3, with TRBD1 as a possible D gene (5 bases). Germline loops: CDR1 SGHTS, CDR2 YDEGEE. CDR3 length: 15 residues. V was trimmed by 1 base and J by 3 bases, leaving 11 bases between them. CDR3 in DNA: TGTGCCAGCAGCTTGAAAAGGGGATTTGGAAACACCATATATTTT. This gives the protein CASSLKRGFGNTIYF.

A note on this clone: This may be a read error, as it is one base from a much larger clone. This chain connects TRBV7-6 to TRBJ1-5; 7 bases line up with TRBD1. Trimming took 5 bases from V and 2 from J; bases not matched to a gene: 3. Looked up from germline, CDR1 is SGHVS and CDR2 is FNYEAQ. The CDR3 has 14 residues. The CDR3: CASSPGQGNQPQHF. CDR3 in DNA: TGTGCCAGCAGCCCCGGACAGGGCAATCAGCCCCAGCATTTT.

This clone was found many times. The J gene is TRBJ2-3, the V gene TRBV6-6; tentatively, D is TRBD2 (5 bases). CDR3 length: 11 residues. The germline V gene encodes CDR1 MNHNY and CDR2 SVGAGI (reference sequence). The germline V and J ends were trimmed by 5 bases and 7 bases, with 7 bases remaining between them. The CDR3 nucleotides read TGTGCCAGCAGTGGCGGGTATACGCAGTATTTT. Protein: CASSGGYTQYF.

The chain links TRBV30 to TRBJ2-3; 8 bases agree with TRBD2. With 1 base clipped from V and 0 bases from J, the junction kept 9 bases outside the gene matches. Germline lookup yields CDR1 GTSNPN and CDR2 SVGIG (reference sequence). The CDR3 is 17 residues long. CDR3 protein: CAWSEGAGGGSTDTQYF. The CDR3 DNA is TGTGCCTGGAGTGAAGGGGCGGGAGGTGGAAGCACAGATACGCAGTATTTT.

This clone was seen many times. This rearrangement joins TRBV27 to TRBJ2-2; no definite D call. Germline CDR1 is MNHEY and CDR2 is SMNVEV (reference sequence). CDR3 length: 12 residues. V was clipped by 3 bases and J by 5 bases, with 4 bases between them. The CDR3 DNA reads as TGTGCCAGCAGTTTCAGTACCGGGGAGCTGTTTTTT. Its protein product is CASSFSTGELFF.

Concerning this clone itself: A much larger clone lies a single base off, so this may be a read error. This same CDR3 is encoded by further DNA sequences in the sample. This sequence joins TRBV30 and TRBJ2-3, with a tentative D call TRBD1 (5 bases). V lost 0 bases, J lost 1 base, and 5 bases lay in between. This CDR3 spans 13 amino acids. Germline values: CDR1 GTSNPN, CDR2 SVGIG (reference sequence). CDR3 in amino acids: CAWSVGGTDTQYF. CDR3 sequence (DNA): TGTGCCTGGAGTGTAGGGGGCACAGATACGCAGTATTTT.

The genes are TRBV9 and TRBJ2-1; unclear D gene. The CDR3 sequence is 16 residues long. V was trimmed by 0 bases and J by 0 bases, leaving 10 bases between them. Germline CDR1 and CDR2: SGDLS and YYNGEE. The CDR3 here is CASSVGPPGSYNEQFF. The CDR3 bases are TGTGCCAGCAGCGTAGGGCCTCCCGGCTCCTACAATGAGCAGTTCTTC.

The rearrangement links TRBV18 to TRBJ1-1; D might be TRBD1 (5 bases). The V gene's germline CDR1 is KGHSH and CDR2 LQKENI. V dropped 3 bases and J dropped 0 bases, with 11 bases sitting between them. This CDR3 has 15 residues. CDR3 in DNA: TGTGCCAGCTCACCTCAGGGTTTAATGAACACTGAAGCTTTCTTT. It translates to CASSPQGLMNTEAFF. Using reference TRBV18 and TRBJ1-1 for the parts outside the CDR3, the full variable domain is NAGVMQNPRHLVRRRGQEARLRCSPMKGHSHVYWYRQLPEEGLKFMVYLQKENIIDESGMPKERFSAEFPKEGPSILRIQQVVRGDSAAYFCASSPQGLMNTEAFFGQGTRLTVV.

V is TRBV30 and J is TRBJ2-6; D is undetermined. The CDR3 is 16 amino acids. Germline V CDR1 and CDR2: GTSNPN, SVGIG (reference sequence). V was cut by 2 bases and J by 4 bases, with 15 bases left in between. The CDR3 DNA reads TGTGCCTGGAGTCGCATCGGGTCCGTCGGGGCCAACGTCCTGACTTTC. Its translation: CAWSRIGSVGANVLTF.

V gene TRBV18 combines with J gene TRBJ2-5, with unresolved D. This CDR3 is built from 15 residues. Trimming shortened V by 3 bases and J by 3 bases, and 14 bases separated the two germline ends. Germline lookup yields CDR1 KGHSH and CDR2 LQKENI. The CDR3 loop reads CASSPPGSSKETQYF. CDR3 DNA sequence: TGTGCCAGCTCACCTCCTGGCAGCTCTAAAGAGACCCAGTACTTC.

This clone was detected a few times. The rearrangement links TRBV7-9 to TRBJ1-3; 8 bases agree with TRBD1. The junction had 10 bases not matched to a gene; V was cut back by 5 bases and J by 7 bases. This CDR3 region has 15 residues. The germline gives CDR1 SEHNR, CDR2 FQNEAQ (reference sequence). CDR3 DNA sequence: TGTGCCAGCAGCGTAGGACAGGGAAGTGCGAACACCATATATTTT. It yields the protein CASSVGQGSANTIYF.

The chain employs TRBV5-5 and TRBJ2-5, with 8 bases that match TRBD1. This CDR3 is built from 17 residues. Germline-derived CDR1 and CDR2 are SGHKS and YYEKEE (reference sequence). Unmatched junction bases numbered 10, after V lost 0 bases and J lost 3 bases. CDR3 amino acids: CASSLARRTGPEETQYF. The CDR3 bases are TGTGCCAGCAGCTTGGCCAGGCGGACAGGGCCTGAAGAGACCCAGTACTTC.

This clone was observed a few times. The chain employs TRBV19 and TRBJ1-1; D possibly corresponds to TRBD1 (6 bases). V dropped 5 bases and J dropped 0 bases, with 16 bases sitting between them. Germline V gives CDR1 LNHDA, CDR2 SQIVND (reference sequence). The CDR3 is 16 residues long. The CDR3 loop reads CASSAVMGQMNTEAFF. CDR3 DNA sequence: TGTGCCAGTAGTGCCGTTATGGGACAAATGAACACTGAAGCTTTCTTT.

This rearrangement joins TRBV28 to TRBJ1-4; 8 bases match TRBD1. V gave up 5 bases and J gave up 0 bases; unmatched junction bases: 2. Germline V gene lookup returns CDR1 MDHEN and CDR2 SYDVKM. This CDR3 spans 15 amino acids. The DNA of the CDR3 is TGTGCCAGCAGTATGACAGGGGCAACTAATGAAAAACTGTTTTTT. This encodes CASSMTGATNEKLFF. The full variable domain, completed using reference TRBV28 and TRBJ1-4, is DVKVTQSSRYLVKRTGEKVFLECVQDMDHENMFWYRQDPGLGLRLIYFSYDVKMKEKGDIPEGYSVSREKKERFSLILESASTNQTSMYLCASSMTGATNEKLFFGSGTQLSVL.

The chain has TRBV5-4 and TRBJ2-7; D assignment may be TRBD1 or TRBD2 (5 bases each). The CDR3 contains 12 residues. V was cut by 2 bases and J by 7 bases, with 10 bases left in between. Germline-derived CDR1 and CDR2 are SGHNT and YYREEE (reference sequence). CDR3 nucleotides: TGTGCCAGCAGCTTAGGGACGAGTGAGCAGTACTTC. Amino acid sequence: CASSLGTSEQYF.

The rearrangement uses TRBV2 and TRBJ2-3; tentatively, D is TRBD2 (5 bases). The CDR3 length is 13 residues. Germline values: CDR1 SNHLY, CDR2 FYNNEI. The V gene lost 6 bases and the J gene lost 5 bases, with 12 bases spanning the gap. CDR3: CASRMTKGDTQYF. Here the CDR3 DNA reads TGTGCCAGCAGGATGACTAAGGGAGATACGCAGTATTTT. Full variable domain (missing parts from reference TRBV2 and TRBJ2-3): EPEVTQTPSHQVTQMGQEVILRCVPISNHLYFYWYRQILGQKVEFLVSFYNNEISEKSEIFDDQFSVERPDGSNFTLKIRSTKLEDSAMYFCASRMTKGDTQYFGPGTRLTVL.

The rearrangement uses TRBV30 and TRBJ2-3; TRBD2 matches at 7 bases. V lost 0 bases to trimming and J lost 6 bases; unmatched junction nucleotides: 6. This CDR3 spans 14 amino acids. The germline V gene encodes CDR1 GTSNPN and CDR2 SVGIG (reference sequence). CDR3 amino acids: CAWSVSIAGDTQYF. The CDR3 bases are TGTGCCTGGAGTGTAAGCATAGCGGGTGATACGCAGTATTTT.

The J gene is TRBJ2-7, the V gene TRBV23-1; perhaps TRBD1 as D (6 bases). TRBV23-1 is identified as an open reading frame with a role that is uncertain. This CDR3 has 16 amino acids. With 7 bases removed from V and 0 bases from J, the gap between germline ends came to 19 bases. CDR3: CASTLFRDMSSYEQYF. Here the CDR3 DNA reads TGCGCCAGCACACTCTTCCGGGACATGAGCTCCTACGAGCAGTACTTC.

This clone was recorded a few times. The same CDR3 also results from other DNA sequences found in this sample. The V call is TRBV2, the J call TRBJ2-7, with 7 bases lining up with TRBD1. In germline, CDR1 is SNHLY, CDR2 FYNNEI. The CDR3 runs to 12 residues. With V trimmed by 6 bases and J by 2 bases, 1 base remained unmatched. Written as DNA, the CDR3 is TGTGCCAGCAGCGGACAGGCCTACGAGCAGTACTTC. Protein sequence: CASSGQAYEQYF.